The rows below give T cell receptor beta chains drawn from one sample of a study of cytomegalovirus exposure and HLA in healthy donors. Clones were sequenced by immunoSEQ multiplex PCR, and TCRdb holds only the in-frame ones, with some missing. The sample contains around 180,000 clones, 77% of which appear only once. Sequences were obtained from PBMCs. The receptors originated from a woman in her twenties or thirties in good health and CMV-seropositive. Each CDR3 is given with its conserved first and last residue. Each record gives: clone size, J gene, D gene, V gene, CDR3 protein, CDR3 DNA. A D gene is named only where the DNA matches it firmly. Expanded clones get a size class; other rows say once, few or many, or leave the size out.

once	TRBJ2-4	-	TRBV11-2	CASSFWLQVAKNIQYF	TGTGCCAGCAGCTTTTGGTTACAGGTGGCCAAAAACATTCAGTACTTC
few	TRBJ1-3	-	TRBV5-1	CASSLEGSGNTIYF	TGCGCCAGCAGCTTGGAGGGGTCTGGAAACACCATATATTTT
-	TRBJ2-5	-	TRBV30	CAWMGGQTQYF	TGTGCCTGGATGGGGGGTCAGACCCAGTACTTC
-	TRBJ2-2	TRBD1	TRBV11-3	CASSSGQGGAGELFF	TGTGCCAGCAGCTCCGGACAGGGTGGGGCCGGGGAGCTGTTTTTT
-	TRBJ1-5	TRBD1	TRBV19	CASSVGQGSNQPQHF	TGTGCCAGTAGTGTTGGACAGGGGAGCAATCAGCCCCAGCATTTT
-	TRBJ2-7	TRBD1	TRBV27	CASSLRQGISYEQYF	TGTGCCAGCAGTTTGAGACAGGGGATCTCCTACGAGCAGTACTTC
-	TRBJ2-5	TRBD1	TRBV18	CASSPRGQGIQETQYF	TGTGCCAGCTCACCCCGCGGACAGGGGATACAAGAGACCCAGTACTTC
-	TRBJ2-1	-	TRBV27	CASSLDGGGNEQFF	TGTGCCAGCAGCCTGGACGGGGGTGGCAATGAGCAGTTCTTC
few	TRBJ2-1	-	TRBV27	CASRRSSYNEQFF	TGTGCCAGCCGCCGGAGCTCCTACAATGAGCAGTTCTTC
-	TRBJ1-3	-	TRBV28	CASSPRGGLGGGNTIYF	TGTGCCAGCAGTCCTCGGGGGGGGCTAGGTGGAGGGAACACCATATATTTT
-	TRBJ2-6	-	TRBV4-2	CASSQVDSSGANVLTF	TGTGCCAGCAGCCAAGTGGACAGCTCTGGGGCCAACGTCCTGACTTTC
-	TRBJ2-3	TRBD2	TRBV9	CASSARTSGSLAGGTDTQYF	TGTGCCAGCAGCGCAAGGACTAGCGGGAGTTTGGCCGGTGGCACAGATACGCAGTATTTT
-	TRBJ1-2	TRBD1	TRBV30	CAWNRDRPMGYTF	TGTGCCTGGAACAGGGACAGGCCTATGGGCTACACCTTC
-	TRBJ2-4	-	TRBV10-1	CASSQGSAKNIQYF	TGCGCCAGCAGTCAGGGATCAGCCAAAAACATTCAGTACTTC
-	TRBJ2-7	-	TRBV2	CASTNGEAEQYF	TGTGCCAGCACCAATGGGGAGGCTGAGCAGTACTTC
-	TRBJ2-2	TRBD2	TRBV6-5	CASSYWEGTAGELFF	TGTGCCAGCAGTTACTGGGAGGGAACGGCCGGGGAGCTGTTTTTT
-	TRBJ2-2	-	TRBV27	CASSPWTATGELFF	TGTGCCAGCAGTCCCTGGACAGCCACCGGGGAGCTGTTTTTT
once	TRBJ1-1	TRBD1	TRBV11-2	CASSTGQGISEAFF	TGTGCCAGCAGCACGGGACAGGGAATATCCGAAGCTTTCTTT
-	TRBJ2-1	TRBD2	TRBV20-1	CSGLAGNEQFF	TGCAGCGGACTAGCGGGGAATGAGCAGTTCTTC
-	TRBJ2-1	-	TRBV6-5	CASSYSGGPDEQFF	TGTGCCAGCAGTTACTCTGGCGGGCCGGATGAGCAGTTCTTC
few	TRBJ2-6	TRBD2	TRBV7-9	CASSFRTSGTLTGANVLTF	TGTGCCAGCAGCTTCCGGACTAGCGGGACCCTTACTGGGGCCAACGTCCTGACTTTC
few	TRBJ2-7	TRBD2	TRBV30	CAWSSLAGGTYEQYF	TGTGCCTGGAGTAGTCTAGCGGGAGGGACTTACGAGCAGTACTTC
-	TRBJ2-7	-	TRBV4-1	CASSSLADSYEQYF	TGCGCCAGCAGCTCTTTAGCGGACTCCTACGAGCAGTACTTC
few	TRBJ2-1	TRBD2	TRBV13	CASSSQRGSVYNEQFF	TGTGCCAGCAGCTCCCAGCGCGGGAGCGTCTACAATGAGCAGTTCTTC
-	TRBJ2-5	-	TRBV7-7	CASSLGHQETQYF	TGTGCCAGCAGCTTAGGGCACCAAGAGACCCAGTACTTC
-	TRBJ2-1	TRBD1	TRBV9	CASSARDRVPYNEQFF	TGTGCCAGCAGCGCAAGAGACAGGGTCCCCTACAATGAGCAGTTCTTC
-	TRBJ2-3	-	TRBV15	CATSREGDIRTDTQYF	TGTGCCACCAGCAGAGAAGGGGACATCCGCACAGATACGCAGTATTTT
-	TRBJ2-7	-	TRBV10-3	CAISESFGTLSVAQYF	TGTGCCATCAGTGAGTCTTTCGGGACTCTGAGTGTGGCTCAGTACTTC
-	TRBJ2-4	-	TRBV18	CASSPPPGIGIQYF	TGTGCCAGCTCACCACCCCCAGGAATAGGCATTCAGTACTTC
few	TRBJ1-2	-	TRBV7-8	CASSLTSANYGYTF	TGTGCCAGCAGCTTAACTTCGGCTAACTATGGCTACACCTTC
-	TRBJ2-5	TRBD2	TRBV18	CASSSGLAGGETQYF	TGTGCCAGCTCATCGGGACTAGCGGGAGGGGAGACCCAGTACTTC
once	TRBJ2-7	-	TRBV6-5	CASSYSLGPSYEQYF	TGTGCCAGCAGTTACAGTCTAGGCCCGTCCTACGAGCAGTACTTC
-	TRBJ2-3	TRBD2	TRBV5-1	CASSPTGLAGGTDTQYF	TGCGCCAGCAGCCCGACTGGACTAGCGGGGGGCACAGATACGCAGTATTTT
-	TRBJ1-2	TRBD1	TRBV7-2	CASSPNLGQGGGYTF	TGTGCCAGCAGCCCCAATTTGGGACAGGGAGGTGGCTACACCTTC
-	TRBJ2-7	-	TRBV10-2	CASSDRRSTYEQYF	TGCGCCAGCAGTGATCGGAGGTCCACCTACGAGCAGTACTTC
-	TRBJ2-5	TRBD1	TRBV4-1	CASSPRQGAETQYF	TGCGCCAGCAGCCCCCGACAGGGGGCGGAGACCCAGTACTTC
once	TRBJ2-7	TRBD1	TRBV27	CASIARGTGGYEQYF	TGTGCCAGCATAGCGAGGGGGACAGGGGGTTACGAGCAGTACTTC
-	TRBJ2-7	TRBD2	TRBV7-2	CASSWGLAGVVEQYF	TGTGCCAGCAGCTGGGGACTAGCGGGAGTAGTTGAGCAGTACTTC
-	TRBJ1-2	-	TRBV11-3	CASSLDRTSYGYTF	TGTGCCAGCAGCTTGGACAGAACTTCCTATGGCTACACCTTC
-	TRBJ2-1	TRBD2	TRBV28	CASSPWTSGLGGQFF	TGTGCCAGCAGTCCGTGGACTAGCGGGTTGGGAGGGCAGTTCTTC
-	TRBJ2-4	-	TRBV6-1	CASSEYRGIAKNIQYF	TGTGCCAGCAGTGAATATCGGGGGATAGCCAAAAACATTCAGTACTTC